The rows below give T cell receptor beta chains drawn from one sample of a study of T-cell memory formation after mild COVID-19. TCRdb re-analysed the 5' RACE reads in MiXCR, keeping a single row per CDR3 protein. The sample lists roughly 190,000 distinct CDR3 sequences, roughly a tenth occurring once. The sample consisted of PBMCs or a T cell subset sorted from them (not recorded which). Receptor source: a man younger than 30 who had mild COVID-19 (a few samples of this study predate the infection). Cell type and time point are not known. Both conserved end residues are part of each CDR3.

CDR3aa: CAWDLEAYNEQFF
j_gene: TRBJ2-1
v_gene: TRBV30

CDR3aa: CSARDPAVNTEAFF
j_gene: TRBJ1-1
v_gene: TRBV20-1

CDR3aa: CASSPTAGSPLHF
j_gene: TRBJ1-6
v_gene: TRBV7-9

CDR3aa: CASSQDPYRGNEQFF
j_gene: TRBJ2-1
v_gene: TRBV4-3

CDR3aa: CASSRSRAEYGYTF
j_gene: TRBJ1-2
v_gene: TRBV5-1

CDR3aa: CATATGEGQGGAEAFF
j_gene: TRBJ1-1
v_gene: TRBV19

CDR3aa: CATSRDLRLNEQFF
j_gene: TRBJ2-1
v_gene: TRBV15

CDR3aa: CSAQNNRDRDEQFF
j_gene: TRBJ2-1
v_gene: TRBV20-1

CDR3aa: CATCGGASYNEQFF
j_gene: TRBJ2-1
v_gene: TRBV12-3/TRBV12-4

CDR3aa: CASSSSPQETQYF
j_gene: TRBJ2-5
v_gene: TRBV7-6

CDR3aa: CASSPRGLGATIYF
j_gene: TRBJ1-3
v_gene: TRBV18

CDR3aa: CASSWGTGVVYTEAFF
j_gene: TRBJ1-1
v_gene: TRBV5-1

CDR3aa: CASSFSSASSSRTDTQYF
j_gene: TRBJ2-3
v_gene: TRBV5-6

CDR3aa: CASSSWGTAYGYTF
j_gene: TRBJ1-2
v_gene: TRBV6-2/TRBV6-3

CDR3aa: CASKVRGGDEQYF
j_gene: TRBJ2-7
v_gene: TRBV2

CDR3aa: CASSQGLRNTEAFF
j_gene: TRBJ1-1
v_gene: TRBV4-1

CDR3aa: CASSATMGQSNTEAFF
j_gene: TRBJ1-1
v_gene: TRBV9

CDR3aa: CASSSSVRGEGTEAFF
j_gene: TRBJ1-1
v_gene: TRBV5-5

CDR3aa: CASIQTSGGDEQYF
j_gene: TRBJ2-7
v_gene: TRBV27

CDR3aa: CASSQDSSSSYNEQFF
j_gene: TRBJ2-1
v_gene: TRBV4-3